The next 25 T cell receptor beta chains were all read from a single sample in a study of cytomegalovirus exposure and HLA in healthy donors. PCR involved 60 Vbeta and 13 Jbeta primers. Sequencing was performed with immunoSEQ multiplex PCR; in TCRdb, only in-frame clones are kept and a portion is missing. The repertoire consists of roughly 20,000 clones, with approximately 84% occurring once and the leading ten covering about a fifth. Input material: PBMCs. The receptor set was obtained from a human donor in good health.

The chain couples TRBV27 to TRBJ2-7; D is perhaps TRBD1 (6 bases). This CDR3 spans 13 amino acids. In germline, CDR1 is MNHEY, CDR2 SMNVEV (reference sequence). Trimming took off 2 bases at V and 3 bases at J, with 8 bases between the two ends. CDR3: CASSLGRGYEQYF. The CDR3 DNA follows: TGTGCCAGCAGTTTAGGCAGGGGCTACGAGCAGTACTTC.

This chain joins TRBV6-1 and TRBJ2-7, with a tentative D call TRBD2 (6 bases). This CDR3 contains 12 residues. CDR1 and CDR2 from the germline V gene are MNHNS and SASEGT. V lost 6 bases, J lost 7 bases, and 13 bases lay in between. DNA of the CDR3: TGTGCCAGCAGCCAAGGAGGGGTTGAGCAGTACTTC. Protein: CASSQGGVEQYF.

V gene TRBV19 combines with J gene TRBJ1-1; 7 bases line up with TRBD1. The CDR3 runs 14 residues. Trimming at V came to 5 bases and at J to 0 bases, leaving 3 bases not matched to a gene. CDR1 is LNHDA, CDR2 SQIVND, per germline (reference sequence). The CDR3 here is CASSPGQVNTEAFF. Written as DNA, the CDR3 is TGTGCCAGTAGTCCAGGACAGGTGAACACTGAAGCTTTCTTT. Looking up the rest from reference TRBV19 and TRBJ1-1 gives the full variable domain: DGGITQSPKYLFRKEGQNVTLSCEQNLNHDAMYWYRQDPGQGLRLIYYSQIVNDFQKGDIAEGYSVSREKKESFPLTVTSAQKNPTAFYLCASSPGQVNTEAFFGQGTRLTVV.

CDR3 sequence reads: CASSPPSAQYQETQYF. For the CDR3, the DNA is TGTGCCAGCTCACCACCCTCAGCGCAGTACCAAGAGACCCAGTACTTC. The V and J genes are TRBV18 and TRBJ2-5; D ambiguous. Between the trimmed V and J ends, which lost 0 bases and 0 bases, there was a span of 11 bases. The CDR3 loop spans 16 amino acids. The germline gives CDR1 KGHSH, CDR2 LQKENI.

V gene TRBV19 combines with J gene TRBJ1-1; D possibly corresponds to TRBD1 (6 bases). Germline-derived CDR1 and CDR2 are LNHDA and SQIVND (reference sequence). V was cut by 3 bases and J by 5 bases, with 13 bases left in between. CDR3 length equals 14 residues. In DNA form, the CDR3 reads TGTGCCAGTAGTATCTCTGGGGGCAAAACTGAAGCTTTCTTT. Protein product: CASSISGGKTEAFF.

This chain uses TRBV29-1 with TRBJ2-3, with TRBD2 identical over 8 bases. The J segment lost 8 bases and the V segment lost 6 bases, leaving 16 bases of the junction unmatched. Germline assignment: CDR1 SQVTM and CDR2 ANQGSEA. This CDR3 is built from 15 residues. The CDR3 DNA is TGCAGCGTCGCAACTTCGGGGGCCGGGGGGGGTACGCAGTATTTT. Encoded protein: CSVATSGAGGGTQYF.

CDR3 sequence: CASSPATNYQETQYF. DNA for the CDR3: TGTGCCAGCAGCCCAGCGACCAATTACCAAGAGACCCAGTACTTC. The rearrangement joins TRBV5-4 to TRBJ2-5; no reliable D call. In germline, CDR1 is SGHNT, CDR2 YYREEE (reference sequence). This CDR3 has 15 amino acids. The V end was cut by 4 bases, the J end by 0 bases, with 13 bases between.

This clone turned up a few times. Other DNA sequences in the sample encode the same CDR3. CDR3 loop: CASSRDRSTEAFF. CDR3 nucleotides: TGTGCCAGCAGCCGCGACAGGAGCACTGAAGCTTTCTTT. The V gene is TRBV5-4, the J gene TRBJ1-1; D perhaps matches TRBD1 (6 bases). The germline V gene encodes CDR1 SGHNT and CDR2 YYREEE (reference sequence). The CDR3 consists of 13 residues. The germline V and J ends were trimmed by 4 bases and 4 bases, with 11 bases remaining between them.

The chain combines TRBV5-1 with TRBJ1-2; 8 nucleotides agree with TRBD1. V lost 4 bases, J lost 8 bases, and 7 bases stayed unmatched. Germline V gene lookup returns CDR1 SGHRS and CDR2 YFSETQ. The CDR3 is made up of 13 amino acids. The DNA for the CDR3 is TGCGCCAGCAGCCCAGGGGGCGCATTCGGCTACACCTTC. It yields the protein CASSPGGAFGYTF.

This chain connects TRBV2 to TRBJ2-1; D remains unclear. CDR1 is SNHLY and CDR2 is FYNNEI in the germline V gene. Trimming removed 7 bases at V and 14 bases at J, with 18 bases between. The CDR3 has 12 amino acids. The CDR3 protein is CASTRGYDPKFF. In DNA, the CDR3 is TGTGCCAGCACTCGCGGTTACGACCCTAAGTTCTTC. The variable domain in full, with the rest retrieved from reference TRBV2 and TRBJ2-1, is EPEVTQTPSHQVTQMGQEVILRCVPISNHLYFYWYRQILGQKVEFLVSFYNNEISEKSEIFDDQFSVERPDGSNFTLKIRSTKLEDSAMYFCASTRGYDPKFFGPGTRLTVL.

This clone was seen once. CDR3 nucleotide sequence: TGTGCCAGCAGCTTAAGGAGCAGGGGGTCCTACGAGCAGTACTTC. Translating gives CASSLRSRGSYEQYF. This chain links TRBV7-2 with TRBJ2-7; 7 bases align to TRBD1. The CDR3 is 15 amino acids. Trimming cost V 2 bases and J 1 base; bases outside gene matches: 5. Germline V lookup: CDR1 SGHTA, CDR2 FQGNSA.

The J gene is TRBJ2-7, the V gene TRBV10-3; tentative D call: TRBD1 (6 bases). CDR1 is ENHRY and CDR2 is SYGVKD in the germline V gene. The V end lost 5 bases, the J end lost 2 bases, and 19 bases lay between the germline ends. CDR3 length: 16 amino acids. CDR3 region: CAISPTDGGPAYEQYF. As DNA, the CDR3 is TGTGCCATCAGTCCGACCGATGGGGGCCCGGCCTACGAGCAGTACTTC.

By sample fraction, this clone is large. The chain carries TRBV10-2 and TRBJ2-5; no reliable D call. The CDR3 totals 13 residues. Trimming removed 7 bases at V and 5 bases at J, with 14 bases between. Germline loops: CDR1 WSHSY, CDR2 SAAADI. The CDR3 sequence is CASNTRSGETQYF. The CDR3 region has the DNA TGCGCCAGCAATACTCGCTCCGGGGAGACCCAGTACTTC.

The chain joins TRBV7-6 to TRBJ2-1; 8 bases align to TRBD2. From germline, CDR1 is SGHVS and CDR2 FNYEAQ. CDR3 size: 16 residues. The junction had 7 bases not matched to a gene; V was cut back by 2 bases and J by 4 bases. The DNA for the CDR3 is TGTGCCAGCAGCTTATTCGATAGCGGGAAGTACAATGAGCAGTTCTTC. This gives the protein CASSLFDSGKYNEQFF.

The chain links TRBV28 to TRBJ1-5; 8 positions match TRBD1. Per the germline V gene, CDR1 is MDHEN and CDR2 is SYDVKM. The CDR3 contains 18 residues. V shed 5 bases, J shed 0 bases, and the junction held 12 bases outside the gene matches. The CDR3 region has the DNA TGTGCCAGCAGTCGCACAGGGGGTGGGTTTTATAGCAATCAGCCCCAGCATTTT. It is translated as CASSRTGGGFYSNQPQHF.

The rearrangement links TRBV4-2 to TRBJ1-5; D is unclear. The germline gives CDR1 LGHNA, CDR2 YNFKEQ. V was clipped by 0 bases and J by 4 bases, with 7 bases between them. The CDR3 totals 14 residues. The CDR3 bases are TGTGCCAGCAGCCAAGATGATAGTAATCAGCCCCAGCATTTT. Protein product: CASSQDDSNQPQHF.

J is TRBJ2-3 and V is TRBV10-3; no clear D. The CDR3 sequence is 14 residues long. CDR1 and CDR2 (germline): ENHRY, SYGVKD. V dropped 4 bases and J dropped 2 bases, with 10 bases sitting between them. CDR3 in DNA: TGTGCCATCAGTGCCGGGTCGTCCACAGATACGCAGTATTTT. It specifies CAISAGSSTDTQYF.

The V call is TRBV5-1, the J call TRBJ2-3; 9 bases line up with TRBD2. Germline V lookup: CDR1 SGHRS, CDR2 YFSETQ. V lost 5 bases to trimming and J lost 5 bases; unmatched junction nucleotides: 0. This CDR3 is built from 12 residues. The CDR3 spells CASRREGDTQYF. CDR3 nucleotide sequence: TGCGCCAGCAGGCGGGAGGGAGATACGCAGTATTTT.

The CDR3 region has the DNA TGCGCCAGCAGCCTGGGAGGGGAGGTAAGCAATCAGCCCCAGCATTTT. As protein: CASSLGGEVSNQPQHF. V usage is TRBV4-1 and J usage is TRBJ1-5; D possibly corresponds to TRBD1 (5 bases). The length of the CDR3 is 16 residues. The V end lost 4 bases, the J end lost 1 base, and 14 bases lay between the germline ends. The germline V gene encodes CDR1 MGHRA and CDR2 YSYEKL.

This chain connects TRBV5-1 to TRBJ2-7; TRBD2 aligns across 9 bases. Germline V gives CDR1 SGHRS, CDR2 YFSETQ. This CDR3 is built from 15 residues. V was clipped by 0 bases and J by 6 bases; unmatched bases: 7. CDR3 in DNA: TGCGCCAGCAGCTTGGTGCTAGCGGGACGCGCCGAGCAGTACTTC. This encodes CASSLVLAGRAEQYF.

The CDR3 sequence is CASSPAGGYNEQFF. The CDR3 region has the DNA TGCGCCAGCAGTCCAGCCGGCGGCTACAATGAGCAGTTCTTC. The V and J genes are TRBV4-1 and TRBJ2-1, with D unresolved. The germline V gene has CDR1 MGHRA and CDR2 YSYEKL. This CDR3 is 14 amino acids long. Deletions cut 6 bases from V and 3 bases from J, with 12 bases between.

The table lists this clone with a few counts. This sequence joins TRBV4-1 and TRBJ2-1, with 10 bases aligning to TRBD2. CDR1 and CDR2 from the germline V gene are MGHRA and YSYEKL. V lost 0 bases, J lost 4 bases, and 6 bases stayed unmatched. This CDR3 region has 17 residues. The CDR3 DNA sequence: TGCGCCAGCAGCCAAGATTTGGAACTAGCGGGATACAATGAGCAGTTCTTC. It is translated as CASSQDLELAGYNEQFF.

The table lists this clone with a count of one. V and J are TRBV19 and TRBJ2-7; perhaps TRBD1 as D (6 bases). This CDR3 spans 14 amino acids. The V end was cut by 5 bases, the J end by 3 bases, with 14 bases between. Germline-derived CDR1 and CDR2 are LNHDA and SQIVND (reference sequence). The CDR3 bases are TGTGCCAGTAGTCCACAAGGGACATTCTACGAGCAGTACTTC. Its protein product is CASSPQGTFYEQYF.

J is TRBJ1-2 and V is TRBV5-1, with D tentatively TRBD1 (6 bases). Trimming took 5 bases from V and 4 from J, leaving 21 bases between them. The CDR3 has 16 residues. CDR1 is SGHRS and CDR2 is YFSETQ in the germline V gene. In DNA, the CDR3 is TGCGCCAGCAGTTCAGGGACATCCATTGTGGGCTATGGCTACACCTTC. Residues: CASSSGTSIVGYGYTF.

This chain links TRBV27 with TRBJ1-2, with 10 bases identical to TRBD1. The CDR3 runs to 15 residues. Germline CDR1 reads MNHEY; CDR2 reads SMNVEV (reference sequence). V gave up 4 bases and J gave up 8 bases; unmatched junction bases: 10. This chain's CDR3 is CASSSLGTGEEGYTF. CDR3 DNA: TGTGCCAGCAGTTCCCTCGGGACAGGGGAGGAGGGCTACACCTTC.